The rows below give T cell receptor beta chains drawn from one sample of a study of control samples from healthy donors and cancer patients. The assay was immunoSEQ multiplex PCR, and TCRdb's table has in-frame clones only and misses some. The data contain about 180,000 clones, more than 90% of them singletons. Sample: blood. All receptors come from a young man in good health. Both conserved end residues are part of each CDR3.

j_call v_call cdr3_aa
TRBJ2-7 TRBV13 CASSLVSGQGAYEQYF
TRBJ1-6 TRBV4-3 CASSGTQGEPLHF
TRBJ1-5 TRBV30 CAWSASDRGSLQPQHF
TRBJ2-3 TRBV6-1 CASSEIRGTDTQYF
TRBJ2-1 TRBV7-9 CASSLEFLGEQFF
TRBJ1-1 TRBV9 CASSRTGRVTEAFF
TRBJ1-4 TRBV5-5 CASSSGHPNEKLFF
TRBJ1-2 TRBV7-2 CASSLASGTGAFGYTF
TRBJ1-2 TRBV7-9 CASSPPTGTHSGYTF
TRBJ2-1 TRBV11-3 CASSAGLAGQNYNEQFF
TRBJ1-1 TRBV4-2 CASSRSGVSGTEAFF
TRBJ1-4 TRBV25-1 CASSEVRYRGEEKLFF
TRBJ1-3 TRBV29-1 CSVVGGNTIYF
TRBJ2-3 TRBV28 CASRPTVQSTDTQYF
TRBJ1-1 TRBV27 CASSLGHPNTEAFF
TRBJ1-5 TRBV5-1 CASSLEGQGQPQHF
TRBJ1-3 TRBV5-1 CASSLPTAAGNTIYF
TRBJ1-1 TRBV28 CASNPPGRPAFF
TRBJ1-3 TRBV30 CAWSVLGGAGNTIYF
TRBJ2-1 TRBV28 CASSSPGGRYYNEQFF
TRBJ2-7 TRBV7-8 CASSSLGGAYEQYF
TRBJ1-1 TRBV2 CASSRQDTEAFF
TRBJ2-7 TRBV7-9 CASSSGGEQYF
TRBJ1-6 TRBV15 CATSRDTGVSPLHF
TRBJ1-2 TRBV7-2 CASSRDRGTYGYTF
TRBJ2-2 TRBV6-5 CASSYRDGITGELFF
TRBJ2-6 TRBV19 CASSIQLAGRSGANVLTF
TRBJ2-3 TRBV5-1 CASSLRDRGRGSTDTQYF
TRBJ1-2 TRBV6-2/TRBV6-3 CASSYSAGTGRIFYGYTF
TRBJ1-2 TRBV27 CASSSRTGGYGYTF
TRBJ2-5 TRBV11-2 CASSLASWGSGRLRETQYF
TRBJ2-7 TRBV10-2 CASSEGVRQGSYEQYF
TRBJ2-3 TRBV30 CAWSPGPGIRTDTQYF
TRBJ1-2 TRBV7-8 CASSPIRADGYTF
TRBJ1-6 TRBV30 CAWAPAGWGSPLHF
TRBJ1-1 TRBV5-1 CASSLVPGQGANTEAFF
TRBJ1-5 TRBV4-1 CASSQDTGSNQPQHF
TRBJ2-3 TRBV29-1 CSVRLQTDTQYF
TRBJ2-2 TRBV30 CAWSVSDSGGELFF
TRBJ1-1 TRBV7-2 CASSLRVRAGGSEAFF
TRBJ2-1 TRBV5-1 CASSLQDRDYNEQFF
TRBJ2-4 TRBV19 CASTQTGLIQNIQYF
TRBJ2-7 TRBV19 CASSPRTVSYEQYF
TRBJ1-2 TRBV6-6 CASRDRQDYGYTF
TRBJ2-7 TRBV7-2 CASSPTSGGATYEQYF
TRBJ2-6 TRBV5-1 CASSVMGSGANVLTF
TRBJ2-3 TRBV9 CASSPRPGRITDTQYF
TRBJ2-5 TRBV11-2 CASSFSSETQYF
TRBJ2-3 TRBV7-8 CASSLTGDGTDTQYF
TRBJ2-1 TRBV14 CASSQDVGTGYNEQFF
TRBJ1-3 TRBV5-1 CASSSQGTGGVGNTIYF
TRBJ1-1 TRBV19 CASSSGLAVEAFF
TRBJ2-2 TRBV6-6 CASSYRADRETGELFF